The T cell receptor beta chain described here comes from a study of cytomegalovirus exposure and HLA in healthy donors. In the PCR, 60 Vbeta and 13 Jbeta primers were used. Assay: immunoSEQ multiplex PCR; the TCRdb copy retains only in-frame clones and omits some. Altogether about 140,000 clones are present, approximately 80% being singletons, with the ten largest covering about 2%. This clonotype originated in a man aged 35 to 55 in good health and CMV-seronegative. Sequencing was carried out using PBMCs.

The CDR3 protein is CASSPPLDRYNSPLHF. The CDR3 region has the DNA TGTGCCAGCAGTCCACCCCTTGACAGATATAATTCACCCCTCCACTTT. The rearrangement uses TRBV27 and TRBJ1-6, with a tentative D call TRBD1 (5 bases). Trimming pared 5 bases from V and 4 bases from J, leaving 15 bases between. Germline assignment: CDR1 MNHEY and CDR2 SMNVEV (reference sequence). The CDR3 extends over 16 amino acids.